These 24 T cell receptor beta chains were all obtained from the same sample, sequenced in a study of T-cell reconstitution after alpha-beta-depleted transplantation in children. Molecular barcoding with unique molecular identifiers was used for the TCRbeta library. TCRdb recomputed calls from the PCR reads with MiXCR, one row per CDR3 protein. The sample shows 200,000 or so distinct CDR3 sequences, around 7.7% of them seen only once. The starting material was PBMCs, mostly from graft donor cells, obtained 360 days after TCRalphabeta/CD19-depleted stem cell transplant. Receptors originate from a male patient aged 2-9 years who had a stem cell transplant for acute myeloid leukemia, so the T cells may come from the graft donor.

This clonotype has more than one count but fewer than ten. The V gene is TRBV5-1, the J gene TRBJ1-1; no firm D call. This CDR3 is built from 13 residues. CDR1 SGHRS and CDR2 YFSETQ come from the germline V gene. V shed 1 base and J shed 7 bases, with 11 bases lying between them. The CDR3 here is CASSLKITDEAFF. CDR3 coding DNA: TGCGCCAGCAGCTTGAAAATAACAGATGAAGCTTTCTTT.

This clonotype occurred many times. This sequence joins TRBV6-1 and TRBJ1-5, with D perhaps matching TRBD1 (6 bases). Germline CDR1 MNHNS, CDR2 SASEGT. Trimming cost V 5 bases and J 3 bases, with 11 bases left between them. The CDR3 extends over 14 amino acids. For the CDR3, the DNA is TGTGCCAGCAGTCGGGACATTACCAATCAGCCCCAGCATTTT. Encoded protein: CASSRDITNQPQHF.

J is TRBJ2-2 and V is TRBV5-1; tentative D call: TRBD1 (6 bases). In germline, CDR1 is SGHRS, CDR2 YFSETQ. V was shortened by 4 bases and J by 0 bases, with 10 bases between the two germline ends. This CDR3 region has 15 residues. CDR3: CASSPWTANTGELFF. The CDR3 DNA follows: TGCGCCAGCAGCCCCTGGACAGCGAACACCGGGGAGCTGTTTTTT.

This rearrangement joins TRBV20-1 to TRBJ2-5; perhaps TRBD2 as D (6 bases). Deletions cut 3 bases from V and 0 bases from J, with 17 bases between. The CDR3 runs 16 residues. Germline lookup yields CDR1 DFQATT and CDR2 SNEGSKA (reference sequence). The CDR3 here is CSASWPAGPYQETQYF. In nucleotides, the CDR3 is TGCAGTGCTAGTTGGCCAGCGGGCCCGTACCAAGAGACCCAGTACTTC.

This clonotype was seen only a few times. J is TRBJ1-1 and V is TRBV12-5, with D perhaps TRBD1 (6 bases). Germline lookup yields CDR1 LGHNT and CDR2 FRNRAP. This CDR3 has 15 amino acids. Trimming stripped 3 bases from V and 4 bases from J, with 15 bases between. The CDR3 reads CASGFPGQRGTEAFF. The CDR3 region has the DNA TGTGCTAGTGGTTTCCCGGGACAAAGAGGCACTGAAGCTTTCTTT.

In this sample, this clonotype turned up a few times. V gene TRBV7-2 combines with J gene TRBJ2-4, with D perhaps assigned TRBD1 or TRBD2 (5 bases each). The CDR3 spans 17 residues. Germline V CDR1 and CDR2: SGHTA, FQGNSA. Trimming left V 5 bases short and J 1 base short, with 18 bases between. CDR3 loop: CASSGRDALFAKNIQYF. CDR3 DNA sequence: TGTGCCAGCAGCGGCAGGGACGCCTTATTTGCCAAAAACATTCAGTACTTC.

This clonotype was counted many times. This rearrangement joins TRBV15 to TRBJ2-5, with 7 bases matching TRBD2. The CDR3 is 14 amino acids. Looked up from germline, CDR1 is LNHNV and CDR2 is YYDKDF (reference sequence). V shed 5 bases, J shed 4 bases, and the junction held 7 bases outside the gene matches. The CDR3 sequence: CATSGRLAAETQYF. The CDR3 DNA follows: TGTGCCACCAGCGGTCGACTAGCTGCAGAGACCCAGTACTTC.

This clonotype has ten or more counts. The chain employs TRBV29-1 and TRBJ2-7; 12 bases map to TRBD2. Per the germline V gene, CDR1 is SQVTM and CDR2 is ANQGSEA. The CDR3 has 15 amino acids. Trimming at V came to 6 bases and at J to 2 bases, leaving 8 bases not matched to a gene. CDR3 nucleotide sequence: TGCAGCGTAGTCGGACTAGCGGGAACCGCCTACGAGCAGTACTTC. This codes for CSVVGLAGTAYEQYF.

This clonotype has ten or more counts. The chain joins TRBV7-9 to TRBJ2-1; 7 positions match TRBD2. The ends lost 2 bases at V and 6 bases at J; junction bases unmatched: 13. CDR3 length: 17 residues. Germline lookup yields CDR1 SEHNR and CDR2 FQNEAQ (reference sequence). The chain's CDR3 is CASSLKFSREGTNEQFF. The CDR3 DNA is TGTGCCAGCAGCTTAAAGTTCTCGAGGGAGGGAACCAATGAGCAGTTCTTC.

This clonotype was detected many times. The rearrangement joins TRBV20-1 to TRBJ1-1; D ambiguous. The CDR3 spans 12 residues. Germline V CDR1 and CDR2: DFQATT, SNEGSKA (reference sequence). Between the trimmed V and J ends, which lost 4 bases and 1 base, there was a span of 7 bases. The CDR3 loop reads CSANYENTEAFF. CDR3 DNA sequence: TGCAGTGCTAACTATGAGAACACTGAAGCTTTCTTT.

V gene TRBV7-2 combines with J gene TRBJ2-5; D is ambiguous. V was trimmed by 2 bases and J by 6 bases, leaving 22 bases between them. CDR3 length: 17 amino acids. Germline V gives CDR1 SGHTA, CDR2 FQGNSA. In DNA, the CDR3 is TGTGCCAGCAGCTTACTGGGCAGTTCCAACATTGTCCAGACCCAGTACTTC. Its protein product is CASSLLGSSNIVQTQYF. The variable domain in full, with the rest retrieved from reference TRBV7-2 and TRBJ2-5, is GAGVSQSPSNKVTEKGKDVELRCDPISGHTALYWYRQSLGQGLEFLIYFQGNSAPDKSGLPSDRFSAERTGGSVSTLTIQRTQQEDSAVYLCASSLLGSSNIVQTQYFGPGTRLLVL.

Turning to this clonotype: It is likely a read error, because the conserved phenylalanine at the end of the CDR3 is missing. The chain uses TRBV12-3 or TRBV12-4 and TRBJ1-4, with D perhaps matching TRBD1 (6 bases). The CDR3 is made up of 15 amino acids. V lost 3 bases and J lost 7, with 15 bases in between. The CDR3 sequence is CASSFEGGVGEKLFC. Written as DNA, the CDR3 is TGTGCCAGCAGTTTTGAGGGGGGCGTAGGTGAAAAACTGTTTTGT.

This clonotype was seen repeatedly, ten times or more. The rearrangement uses TRBV19 and TRBJ2-5; 7 positions agree with TRBD1. V was pared by 5 bases and J by 4 bases, with 7 bases of the junction left unmatched. The CDR3 extends over 14 amino acids. Germline V gives CDR1 LNHDA, CDR2 SQIVND (reference sequence). In DNA, the CDR3 is TGTGCCAGTAGTCTAATAGACAGGGTAGAGACCCAGTACTTC. Translating it yields CASSLIDRVETQYF.

This clonotype was seen a handful of times. This chain joins TRBV6-5 and TRBJ2-3; D is undetermined. The CDR3 loop spans 11 amino acids. V shed 7 bases and J shed 10 bases, with 12 bases lying between them. The germline CDR1 and CDR2 sequences are MNHEY and SVGAGI. This chain's CDR3 is CASTFGVAQYF. The CDR3 region has the DNA TGTGCCAGCACGTTTGGGGTGGCGCAGTATTTT.

V gene TRBV6-1 combines with J gene TRBJ2-1; D remains ambiguous. CDR1 is MNHNS and CDR2 is SASEGT in the germline V gene. Trimming stripped 6 bases from V and 0 bases from J, with 15 bases between. The CDR3 has 16 residues. The CDR3 sequence: CASRPLSRISYNEQFF. The DNA of the CDR3 is TGTGCCAGCAGACCCCTTTCGAGAATCTCCTACAATGAGCAGTTCTTC.

This chain joins TRBV11-1 and TRBJ2-7; 11 bases match TRBD2. Germline V lookup: CDR1 SGHAT, CDR2 FQDESV (reference sequence). J was trimmed by 6 bases and V by 4 bases; bases with no gene match: 17. This CDR3 has 18 amino acids. Here the CDR3 reads CASSSRGSGRATSPEQYF. The CDR3 DNA is TGTGCCAGCAGCTCTCGTGGTAGCGGGAGGGCCACGAGTCCCGAGCAGTACTTC.

The sample holds many counts of this clonotype. This chain joins TRBV29-1 and TRBJ2-5, with TRBD1 matching over 8 bases. J lost 2 bases, V lost 4 bases, and 6 bases had no gene match. CDR3 length: 14 residues. Germline V gives CDR1 SQVTM, CDR2 ANQGSEA. CDR3 nucleotides: TGCAGCGTTGGTGGACAGGGAAAACAAGAGACCCAGTACTTC. This gives the protein CSVGGQGKQETQYF.

The chain has TRBV20-1 and TRBJ2-5, with 8 bases identical to TRBD2. Germline CDR1 reads DFQATT; CDR2 reads SNEGSKA (reference sequence). The CDR3 length is 13 residues. Losses at the gene ends were 4 bases for V and 1 base for J; bases not matched to a gene: 2. CDR3 DNA: TGCAGTGCTAATAGCGGGGCCCAAGAGACCCAGTACTTC. It is translated as CSANSGAQETQYF.

There are many counts of this clonotype. This sequence joins TRBV6-1 and TRBJ2-3; 10 bases are shared with TRBD1. CDR3 length: 14 amino acids. CDR1 is MNHNS, CDR2 SASEGT, per germline. V lost 6 bases and J lost 4; bases outside the gene matches: 4. CDR3 in amino acids: CASRGTGVADTQYF. The CDR3 region has the DNA TGTGCCAGCAGAGGGACAGGGGTTGCAGATACGCAGTATTTT.

The J gene is TRBJ1-1, the V gene TRBV9; no firm D call. V shed 0 bases and J shed 3 bases, with 9 bases lying between them. This CDR3 comprises 14 residues. The germline gives CDR1 SGDLS, CDR2 YYNGEE. The CDR3 bases are TGTGCCAGCAGCGTAGTCGGAACACACACTGAAGCTTTCTTT. Translating it yields CASSVVGTHTEAFF.

The rearrangement joins TRBV5-1 to TRBJ2-5, with no clear D. The germline CDR1 and CDR2 sequences are SGHRS and YFSETQ. V lost 1 base, J lost 0 bases, and 7 bases lay in between. This CDR3 spans 14 amino acids. CDR3: CASSLLQDQETQYF. The CDR3 nucleotides are TGCGCCAGCAGCTTGCTCCAGGACCAAGAGACCCAGTACTTC.

This clonotype was seen ten or more times. The rearrangement joins TRBV29-1 to TRBJ2-7; the D gene is possibly TRBD2 (5 bases). The V gene lost 4 bases and the J gene lost 3 bases, with 7 bases spanning the gap. This CDR3 contains 11 residues. Germline V CDR1 and CDR2: SQVTM, ANQGSEA. The CDR3 DNA reads as TGCAGCGTTGGGGAGTTCTACGAGCAGTACTTC. This translates into CSVGEFYEQYF.

This clonotype was observed many times. The rearrangement joins TRBV7-2 to TRBJ2-2; 8 bases are shared with TRBD1. This CDR3 is 15 amino acids long. Germline CDR1 and CDR2: SGHTA and FQGNSA. J was trimmed by 4 bases and V by 1 base; bases with no gene match: 2. This CDR3 reads CASSLVTGGTGELFF. In DNA form, the CDR3 reads TGTGCCAGCAGCTTAGTTACAGGGGGCACCGGGGAGCTGTTTTTT.

The chain links TRBV7-8 to TRBJ2-7; 13 positions match TRBD2. V trimming: 5 bases; J trimming: 4 bases; junction bases outside the gene matches: 5. The germline V gene has CDR1 SGHVS and CDR2 FQNEAQ. The CDR3 extends over 15 amino acids. CDR3 DNA: TGTGCCAGCAGCGCCGGGACTAGCGGGACATACGAGCAGTACGTC. Its translation: CASSAGTSGTYEQYV.